This record looks at one T cell receptor (beta chain) sequence and its context. Additional DNA sequences in this sample encode the identical CDR3. Libraries were prepared by immunoSEQ multiplex PCR; TCRdb keeps only in-frame clonotypes and omits some of them. The repertoire holds 1.4 million or so clones, with 97% to 99% as singletons. All participating donors were Caucasian adults from Nashville, Tennessee. These data originate in a study of shared clonotypes between healthy human individuals. Germline assignment: CDR1 SGHRS and CDR2 YFSETQ. The CDR3 runs to 13 residues. V gave up 4 bases and J gave up 3 bases, with 7 bases separating them.

The chain links TRBV5-1 to TRBJ1-4; D gene uncertain. The sequence came from a young man in good health. The sample was naive CD4+ T cells sorted from blood. Sample subset: CD45RA+ positively selected. CDR3 DNA sequence: TGCGCCAGCAGCACCGGGGCTAATGAAAAACTGTTTTTT. Amino acids: CASSTGANEKLFF.